One and the same sample provided the 14 T cell receptor beta chains below, sequenced in a study of blood T cell repertoires in COVID-19. TCRdb's copy holds only in-frame clones and misses some; the assay was immunoSEQ multiplex PCR. This table holds under 60,000 clones, 79% found once. The sample taken for sequencing was peripheral blood. The receptors come from a man between 65 and 85 years old with acute or convalescent COVID-19.

This clone has only one observation. The V and J genes are TRBV18 and TRBJ2-5; the match to TRBD2 covers 7 bases. Germline loops: CDR1 KGHSH, CDR2 LQKENI. The CDR3 is 15 amino acids. V lost 0 bases to trimming and J lost 5 bases; unmatched junction nucleotides: 6. The CDR3 sequence: CASSPPRGEGETQYF. Here the CDR3 DNA reads TGTGCCAGCTCACCACCGCGAGGGGAGGGGGAGACCCAGTACTTC.

The V and J genes are TRBV7-6 and TRBJ2-1, with TRBD2 matching 11 bases. The CDR3 runs 19 residues. The junction had 9 bases not matched to a gene; V was cut back by 1 base and J by 1 base. Germline CDR1 SGHVS, CDR2 FNYEAQ. CDR3 in amino acids: CASSLGSSGRLISYNEQFF. The CDR3 DNA reads TGTGCCAGCAGCTTAGGGTCTAGCGGGAGGCTTATATCCTACAATGAGCAGTTCTTC.

V usage is TRBV5-1 and J usage is TRBJ1-1, with 7 bases that match TRBD1. J lost 4 bases, V lost 4 bases, and 7 bases had no gene match. Germline lookup yields CDR1 SGHRS and CDR2 YFSETQ. CDR3 length equals 14 residues. The CDR3 sequence is CASSNGQAATEAFF. The CDR3 DNA reads as TGCGCCAGCAGCAACGGACAGGCGGCCACTGAAGCTTTCTTT.

This chain uses TRBV5-8 with TRBJ2-1, with TRBD1 identical over 8 bases. Trimming removed 0 bases from V and 1 base from J; junction bases left unmatched: 0. The CDR3 is 15 residues long. Germline V gene lookup returns CDR1 SGHTS and CDR2 YDEGEE. The CDR3 is CASSLGTGSYNEQFF. The CDR3 DNA reads as TGTGCCAGCAGCTTGGGGACAGGGTCCTACAATGAGCAGTTCTTC.

The rearrangement links TRBV5-8 to TRBJ2-1; 8 bases map to TRBD2. CDR3 size: 15 residues. Germline CDR1 and CDR2: SGHTS and YDEGEE. V was clipped by 4 bases and J by 6 bases; unmatched bases: 9. For the CDR3, the DNA is TGTGCCAGCAGCGCAGACGGGACTAGAGTCAATGAGCAGTTCTTC. Translating gives CASSADGTRVNEQFF.

The chain employs TRBV29-1 and TRBJ1-1, with D perhaps TRBD1 (5 bases). Trimming left V 4 bases short and J 4 bases short, with 16 bases between. Germline CDR1 and CDR2: SQVTM and ANQGSEA. This CDR3 spans 14 amino acids. The CDR3 protein is CSVVAGRGGTEAFF. CDR3 nucleotides: TGCAGCGTTGTAGCGGGCCGGGGGGGCACTGAAGCTTTCTTT.

J is TRBJ1-5 and V is TRBV19, with TRBD1 identical over 7 bases. Looked up from germline, CDR1 is LNHDA and CDR2 is SQIVND (reference sequence). This CDR3 is 15 amino acids long. Germline trimming cut 1 base from V and 5 bases from J; bases unmatched to any gene: 5. The CDR3: CASSIGRGRDQPQHF. CDR3 DNA sequence: TGTGCCAGTAGTATAGGTAGGGGGCGCGATCAGCCCCAGCATTTT.

The V gene is TRBV30, the J gene TRBJ2-1; 7 nucleotides align to TRBD2. Losses at the gene ends were 2 bases for V and 9 bases for J; bases not matched to a gene: 4. Germline lookup yields CDR1 GTSNPN and CDR2 SVGIG (reference sequence). This CDR3 has 12 residues. The CDR3 spells CAWSLTGGEQFF. CDR3 nucleotides: TGTGCCTGGAGTCTTACGGGAGGTGAGCAGTTCTTC.

The chain combines TRBV6-1 with TRBJ1-1, with D perhaps matching TRBD1 (6 bases). In germline, CDR1 is MNHNS, CDR2 SASEGT. V was clipped by 1 base and J by 7 bases, with 13 bases between them. CDR3 size: 14 residues. CDR3 DNA sequence: TGTGCCAGCAGTGAAGGTACAGGGCTTATTGAAGCTTTCTTT. This gives the protein CASSEGTGLIEAFF.

The chain employs TRBV11-2 and TRBJ1-3, with 9 positions matching TRBD1. Per germline, CDR1 SGHAT and CDR2 FQNNGV. Trimming took 6 bases from V and 4 from J; bases not matched to a gene: 13. The CDR3 loop spans 17 amino acids. In nucleotides, the CDR3 is TGTGCCAGCAGTCTCCTTGGGACAGGGATCCGCGGAAACACCATATATTTT. As protein: CASSLLGTGIRGNTIYF.

This clone was found a few times. The chain's CDR3 is CASSEGEGYTF. The CDR3 DNA reads as TGTGCCAGCAGTGAGGGCGAGGGCTACACCTTC. This chain links TRBV6-6 with TRBJ1-2; unclear D gene. The V gene's germline CDR1 is MNHNY and CDR2 SVGAGI (reference sequence). This CDR3 contains 11 residues. V was shortened by 5 bases and J by 8 bases, with 9 bases between the two germline ends.

The chain carries TRBV19 and TRBJ1-5; D remains ambiguous. With 1 base removed from V and 9 bases from J, the gap between germline ends came to 19 bases. The germline CDR1 and CDR2 sequences are LNHDA and SQIVND (reference sequence). CDR3 size: 16 residues. CDR3 sequence: CASSIGGQQPLWPQHF. Written as DNA, the CDR3 is TGTGCCAGTAGTATAGGAGGGCAACAGCCCTTATGGCCCCAGCATTTT.

This chain connects TRBV18 to TRBJ2-3; TRBD2 matches 13 bases. V lost 5 bases, J lost 6 bases, and 2 bases stayed unmatched. The CDR3 has 14 amino acids. Germline V CDR1 and CDR2: KGHSH, LQKENI. CDR3 DNA sequence: TGTGCCAGCTCAGGACTAGCGGGAGATGATACGCAGTATTTT. Encoded protein: CASSGLAGDDTQYF.

The chain links TRBV20-1 to TRBJ1-4, with 10 bases that match TRBD1. The V and J ends lost 3 bases and 8 bases, in that order; junction bases with no gene match: 6. Germline-derived CDR1 and CDR2 are DFQATT and SNEGSKA (reference sequence). This CDR3 comprises 14 residues. CDR3 sequence: CSASRQGAGEKLFF. The CDR3 coding sequence is TGCAGTGCTAGTCGACAGGGGGCAGGAGAAAAACTGTTTTTT.